These 32 T cell receptor beta chains originate from one sample sequenced in a study of cytomegalovirus exposure and HLA in healthy donors. This PCR relied on a set of 60 Vbeta primers and 13 Jbeta primers. Some clones are missing from TCRdb's copy, which holds only in-frame ones; the method was immunoSEQ multiplex PCR. The profile shows over 200,000 clones, 60% to 80% of them singletons. Sequences were obtained from PBMCs. These receptors all come from a male donor in good health and CMV-seronegative.

The chain links TRBV5-4 to TRBJ1-2; 7 bases are shared with TRBD1. The CDR3 is 14 residues long. From germline, CDR1 is SGHNT and CDR2 YYREEE (reference sequence). Trimming removed 4 bases from V and 1 base from J; junction bases left unmatched: 4. The CDR3 loop is CASSTGTVNYGYTF. Written as DNA, the CDR3 is TGTGCCAGCAGCACCGGGACAGTTAACTATGGCTACACCTTC.

The V call is TRBV5-4, the J call TRBJ2-3; the match to TRBD2 covers 8 bases. The germline CDR1 and CDR2 sequences are SGHNT and YYREEE (reference sequence). V was pared by 4 bases and J by 6 bases, with 7 bases of the junction left unmatched. CDR3 size: 14 residues. The chain's CDR3 is CASSPGGGRDTQYF. The CDR3 region has the DNA TGTGCCAGCAGCCCCGGGGGGGGGCGGGATACGCAGTATTTT.

A few counts support this clone. The chain links TRBV5-6 to TRBJ2-7, with D possibly matching TRBD2 (7 bases). The CDR3 length is 15 residues. Germline CDR1 and CDR2: SGHDT and YYEEEE. Trimming pared 2 bases from V and 0 bases from J, leaving 12 bases between. Here the CDR3 DNA reads TGTGCCAGCAGCTTCCGGGGGGCCGGCTCCTACGAGCAGTACTTC. This translates into CASSFRGAGSYEQYF.

This rearrangement joins TRBV7-9 to TRBJ2-7, with 7 bases fitting TRBD1. The CDR3 is 14 amino acids. From germline, CDR1 is SEHNR and CDR2 FQNEAQ (reference sequence). After removal of 3 bases from V and 4 bases from J, the junction contained 6 bases not matched to a gene. In nucleotides, the CDR3 is TGTGCCAGCAGCTTTATAGACAGGGAGTACGAGCAGTACTTC. Translation: CASSFIDREYEQYF. The variable domain in full, with the rest retrieved from reference TRBV7-9 and TRBJ2-7, is DTGVSQNPRHKITKRGQNVTFRCDPISEHNRLYWYRQTLGQGPEFLTYFQNEAQLEKSRLLSDRFSAERPKGSFSTLEIQRTEQGDSAMYLCASSFIDREYEQYFGPGTRLTVT.

This chain links TRBV13 with TRBJ2-3, with TRBD2 matching over 11 bases. Germline values: CDR1 PRHDT, CDR2 FYEKMQ (reference sequence). The CDR3 loop spans 17 amino acids. The ends lost 5 bases at V and 2 bases at J; junction bases unmatched: 9. For the CDR3, the DNA is TGTGCCAGCAGCAAGAAGGGACTAGCGGATTACACAGATACGCAGTATTTT. Amino acid sequence: CASSKKGLADYTDTQYF.

This sequence joins TRBV5-5 and TRBJ1-2, with 8 nucleotides matching TRBD1. Germline V lookup: CDR1 SGHKS, CDR2 YYEKEE (reference sequence). Trimming took 4 bases from V and 2 from J; bases not matched to a gene: 7. The length of the CDR3 is 15 residues. CDR3 nucleotide sequence: TGTGCCAGCAGCCACTCGACAGGGGTCAACTATGGCTACACCTTC. This sequence encodes CASSHSTGVNYGYTF.

The chain employs TRBV10-3 and TRBJ2-2, with a tentative D call TRBD1 (5 bases). V lost 6 bases and J lost 4, with 9 bases in between. CDR3 length equals 13 residues. Looked up from germline, CDR1 is ENHRY and CDR2 is SYGVKD. The CDR3 loop is CAISRDLTGELFF. CDR3 nucleotides: TGTGCCATCAGCAGGGATCTCACCGGGGAGCTGTTTTTT.

This chain links TRBV6-6 with TRBJ1-2, with 12 bases fitting TRBD1. Germline V CDR1 and CDR2: MNHNY, SVGAGI (reference sequence). The CDR3 length is 15 residues. With 6 bases clipped from V and 5 bases from J, the junction kept 7 bases outside the gene matches. The CDR3 nucleotides are TGTGCCAGCAGCCGGGGACAGGGGGCATCTTATGGCTACACCTTC. Amino acids: CASSRGQGASYGYTF.

This rearrangement joins TRBV14 to TRBJ2-7; D unresolved. Trimming removed 4 bases from V and 8 bases from J, with 15 bases in between. There are 13 residues in the CDR3. Germline CDR1 is SGHDN and CDR2 is FVKESK. The CDR3 loop reads CASSRELRFQQYF. DNA for the CDR3: TGTGCCAGCAGCCGAGAGTTGAGGTTTCAGCAGTACTTC.

The chain employs TRBV6-6 and TRBJ1-4, with 7 bases matching TRBD1. This CDR3 is 13 amino acids long. CDR1 and CDR2 (germline): MNHNY, SVGAGI (reference sequence). V lost 7 bases and J lost 3; bases outside the gene matches: 2. This chain's CDR3 is CASTQGANEKLFF. The CDR3 DNA reads as TGTGCCAGCACCCAGGGGGCTAATGAAAAACTGTTTTTT.

The chain has TRBV4-1 and TRBJ2-5; 13 bases fit TRBD2. Germline V gene sequence: CDR1 MGHRA, CDR2 YSYEKL. The CDR3 is 17 residues long. With 0 bases clipped from V and 5 bases from J, the junction kept 6 bases outside the gene matches. The CDR3 spells CASSQELAGGPGETQYF. The CDR3 nucleotides read TGCGCCAGCAGCCAAGAACTAGCGGGGGGGCCGGGGGAGACCCAGTACTTC.

The chain combines TRBV6-5 with TRBJ1-3; D is uncertain. The CDR3 loop spans 15 amino acids. Trimming cost V 6 bases and J 4 bases, with 16 bases left between them. Germline V gives CDR1 MNHEY, CDR2 SVGAGI. This CDR3 is CASSPSPPGGNTIYF. Here the CDR3 DNA reads TGTGCCAGCAGCCCTTCCCCGCCCGGGGGAAACACCATATATTTT.

This clone was seen a few times. Different DNA sequences within this sample yield the same CDR3. The chain couples TRBV6-5 to TRBJ2-5; 8 nucleotides match TRBD1. Germline CDR1 reads MNHEY; CDR2 reads SVGAGI. After removal of 2 bases from V and 1 base from J, the junction contained 6 bases not matched to a gene. This CDR3 contains 16 residues. The CDR3 sequence: CASSYRGDRGQETQYF. CDR3 bases: TGTGCCAGCAGTTACAGGGGAGACAGGGGCCAAGAGACCCAGTACTTC.

This chain connects TRBV5-5 to TRBJ2-5, with 10 bases fitting TRBD2. Germline CDR1 SGHKS, CDR2 YYEKEE (reference sequence). Trimming cost V 4 bases and J 4 bases; bases outside gene matches: 13. CDR3 length: 17 residues. CDR3 nucleotide sequence: TGTGCCAGCAGCCCTTTGACTAGCGGGCCTTTTTTAGAGACCCAGTACTTC. Its translation is CASSPLTSGPFLETQYF.

The V gene is TRBV30, the J gene TRBJ1-6, with TRBD1 as a possible D gene (5 bases). The CDR3 loop spans 12 amino acids. V lost 4 bases to trimming and J lost 9 bases, with 10 bases between them. Germline assignment: CDR1 GTSNPN and CDR2 SVGIG (reference sequence). The CDR3: CAWTGSSSPLHF. In DNA form, the CDR3 reads TGTGCCTGGACAGGGTCTAGTTCACCCCTCCACTTT.

This rearrangement joins TRBV5-4 to TRBJ2-5, with TRBD2 matching 9 bases. CDR1 SGHNT and CDR2 YYREEE come from the germline V gene (reference sequence). The CDR3 extends over 18 amino acids. Trimming took 6 bases from V and 3 from J; bases not matched to a gene: 18. The CDR3 spells CASNVYRLGLAGKETQYF. CDR3 bases: TGTGCCAGCAACGTCTACCGCCTTGGGCTAGCGGGAAAAGAGACCCAGTACTTC.

The chain links TRBV11-2 to TRBJ2-1, with 10 nucleotides matching TRBD1. The CDR3 is 15 amino acids. The germline gives CDR1 SGHAT, CDR2 FQNNGV. J lost 8 bases, V lost 6 bases, and 10 bases had no gene match. CDR3 protein: CASREDRGRFHEQFF. The CDR3 nucleotides are TGTGCCAGCAGGGAAGACAGGGGGCGCTTTCATGAGCAGTTCTTC.

CDR3: CASSGQGSPLYGYTF. The CDR3 DNA is TGTGCCAGCAGCGGACAGGGGTCCCCCCTCTATGGCTACACCTTC. The chain employs TRBV5-4 and TRBJ1-2; 9 bases match TRBD1. The CDR3 sequence is 15 residues long. Germline CDR1 is SGHNT and CDR2 is YYREEE (reference sequence). J gave up 4 bases and V 4 bases, and 8 bases lay outside the gene matches.

V gene TRBV30 combines with J gene TRBJ1-2, with D tentatively TRBD1 (5 bases). The CDR3 extends over 15 amino acids. Looked up from germline, CDR1 is GTSNPN and CDR2 is SVGIG (reference sequence). V shed 2 bases and J shed 8 bases, with 21 bases lying between them. The CDR3 reads CAWSYTSGGAQGYTF. Written as DNA, the CDR3 is TGTGCCTGGAGTTATACATCAGGAGGGGCCCAGGGCTACACCTTC.

This chain connects TRBV27 to TRBJ2-5; D perhaps matches TRBD2 (5 bases). The CDR3 length is 14 residues. Trimming cost V 5 bases and J 7 bases, with 17 bases left between them. The germline gives CDR1 MNHEY, CDR2 SMNVEV (reference sequence). The DNA of the CDR3 is TGTGCCAGCAGTACCAACGCGGACTGGGTGACCCAGTACTTC. Translating gives CASSTNADWVTQYF.

The chain is built from TRBV5-6 and TRBJ2-3, with D tentatively TRBD2 (6 bases). With 3 bases removed from V and 5 bases from J, the gap between germline ends came to 16 bases. The CDR3 covers 15 residues. From germline, CDR1 is SGHDT and CDR2 YYEEEE. CDR3 nucleotides: TGTGCCAGCAGCTCACGGGACTCCTCAGGAGATACGCAGTATTTT. This encodes CASSSRDSSGDTQYF.

The table lists this clone with a count of one. The rearrangement joins TRBV7-2 to TRBJ2-5; weak D call: TRBD2 (7 bases). This CDR3 spans 15 amino acids. V lost 8 bases and J lost 5, with 21 bases in between. Per the germline V gene, CDR1 is SGHTA and CDR2 is FQGNSA. In DNA, the CDR3 is TGTGCCAGCCGAAGTGGGGGGGCCTCTCGGGAGACCCAGTACTTC. This codes for CASRSGGASRETQYF.

The genes are TRBV30 and TRBJ2-5; TRBD2 matches at 9 bases. Near its end, the DNA agrees better with TRBJ2-7, so the J call may be wrong. The CDR3 has 14 residues. The germline CDR1 and CDR2 sequences are GTSNPN and SVGIG (reference sequence). The CDR3: CAWTHSGSSDEQYF. In DNA, the CDR3 is TGTGCCTGGACCCATAGCGGGAGTAGCGACGAGCAGTACTTC.

This chain connects TRBV10-3 to TRBJ2-2; 9 bases fit TRBD2. Germline V gene data show CDR1 as ENHRY and CDR2 as SYGVKD. Trimming cost V 8 bases and J 0 bases; bases outside gene matches: 4. The length of the CDR3 is 15 residues. The CDR3 DNA follows: TGTGCCATCGGTAGCGGGGGCTCGAACACCGGGGAGCTGTTTTTT. As protein: CAIGSGGSNTGELFF.

The chain joins TRBV27 to TRBJ2-1; TRBD2 is a possible D gene (5 bases). Per the germline V gene, CDR1 is MNHEY and CDR2 is SMNVEV (reference sequence). The CDR3 sequence is 14 residues long. Trimming stripped 3 bases from V and 0 bases from J, with 6 bases between. Here the CDR3 reads CASSFAGSYNEQFF. The CDR3 DNA reads TGTGCCAGCAGTTTTGCGGGCTCCTACAATGAGCAGTTCTTC.

In nucleotides, the CDR3 is TGTGCCAGCAGCTCCGACCAGGGGGCTTACACTGAAGCTTTCTTT. Amino acid sequence: CASSSDQGAYTEAFF. The genes are TRBV5-5 and TRBJ1-1, with 8 bases that match TRBD1. The V gene's germline CDR1 is SGHKS and CDR2 YYEKEE (reference sequence). The length of the CDR3 is 15 residues. The junction had 7 bases not matched to a gene; V was cut back by 3 bases and J by 3 bases.

This sequence joins TRBV25-1 and TRBJ1-2; the match to TRBD1 covers 7 bases. Germline-derived CDR1 and CDR2 are MGHDK and SYGVNS. The CDR3 covers 16 residues. Germline trimming cut 2 bases from V and 2 bases from J; bases unmatched to any gene: 8. The CDR3 is CASSEVGSGQNYGYTF. The CDR3 DNA is TGTGCCAGCAGTGAAGTGGGATCGGGACAGAACTATGGCTACACCTTC.

In nucleotides, the CDR3 is TGTGCCAGTAGTATAGTAAATCAGCCCCAGCATTTT. Its translation: CASSIVNQPQHF. The chain has TRBV19 and TRBJ1-5, with D hard to call. Germline V gene lookup returns CDR1 LNHDA and CDR2 SQIVND (reference sequence). This CDR3 is 12 amino acids long. V was cut by 1 base and J by 4 bases, with 2 bases left in between.

CDR3 protein: CASSQASGRADTQYF. CDR3 bases: TGTGCCAGCTCACAGGCTAGCGGGAGGGCAGATACGCAGTATTTT. V and J are TRBV18 and TRBJ2-3, with TRBD2 matching 12 bases. Trimming cost V 4 bases and J 4 bases; bases outside gene matches: 3. The CDR3 totals 15 residues. Germline lookup yields CDR1 KGHSH and CDR2 LQKENI.

CDR3 sequence reads: CASSELLAGGDTQYF. DNA of the CDR3: TGTGCCAGCAGTGAGTTGTTAGCGGGAGGAGATACGCAGTATTTT. J is TRBJ2-3 and V is TRBV2, with TRBD2 matching 10 bases. The CDR3 sequence is 15 residues long. Trimming took 3 bases from V and 5 from J; bases not matched to a gene: 5. Germline values: CDR1 SNHLY, CDR2 FYNNEI.

The chain is built from TRBV7-9 and TRBJ2-5; D not resolved. V shed 0 bases and J shed 4 bases, with 9 bases lying between them. This CDR3 spans 14 amino acids. Germline V CDR1 and CDR2: SEHNR, FQNEAQ (reference sequence). For the CDR3, the DNA is TGTGCCAGCAGCTTAGCCCGAGGCGGAGAGACCCAGTACTTC. Translated, it gives CASSLARGGETQYF.

As regards this clone: Other DNA sequences within the sample encode an identical CDR3. The genes are TRBV27 and TRBJ1-2; TRBD1 aligns across 8 bases. CDR1 is MNHEY, CDR2 SMNVEV, per germline (reference sequence). V lost 2 bases to trimming and J lost 5 bases; unmatched junction nucleotides: 4. CDR3 size: 14 residues. CDR3 loop: CASSLQGANYGYTF. The CDR3 DNA reads TGTGCCAGCAGTTTACAGGGGGCAAATTATGGCTACACCTTC.